This TCR beta chain was found in a study of blood T cell repertoires in COVID-19. Germline CDR1 MNHEY, CDR2 SMNVEV (reference sequence). Trimming took 6 bases from V and 7 from J; bases not matched to a gene: 8. The CDR3 contains 15 residues. This clone was counted between two and nine times. Data came from immunoSEQ multiplex PCR; TCRdb stores just in-frame clones and leaves some out. The table shows hundreds of thousands of clones, with over 65% occurring only once. The chain couples TRBV27 to TRBJ2-1; 11 bases agree with TRBD2. This receptor was identified in a woman older than 75 with acute or convalescent COVID-19. What was sequenced was peripheral blood. CDR3 residues: CASRRLAGGTNEQFF. DNA for the CDR3: TGTGCCAGCAGGAGGCTAGCGGGAGGTACAAATGAGCAGTTCTTC.